The 19 T cell receptor beta chains below come from one sample, sequenced in a study of blood T cell repertoires in COVID-19. Clones were read by immunoSEQ multiplex PCR, and TCRdb kept only the in-frame ones, dropping some. This sample has approximately 65,000 clones, with roughly 81% found just once. The sequenced material came from peripheral blood. Source of these receptors: an older man with acute or convalescent COVID-19.

J is TRBJ2-7 and V is TRBV7-2, with 8 bases aligning to TRBD1. Trimming took 2 bases from V and 5 from J; bases not matched to a gene: 5. Germline CDR1 is SGHTA and CDR2 is FQGNSA. The CDR3 runs to 14 residues. CDR3 in amino acids: CASSLSQGADEQYF. CDR3 nucleotides: TGTGCCAGCAGCTTAAGCCAGGGGGCCGACGAGCAGTACTTC.

V usage is TRBV12-3 or TRBV12-4 and J usage is TRBJ2-1, with a tentative D call TRBD1 (6 bases). The ends were cut back, 6 bases at V and 5 bases at J, with 8 bases in the middle. The CDR3 sequence is 12 residues long. Here the CDR3 DNA reads TGTGCCAGCAGGCCAGGGGACAATGAGCAGTTCTTC. It is translated as CASRPGDNEQFF.

This chain joins TRBV4-1 and TRBJ2-3; TRBD2 agrees at 8 bases. This CDR3 has 17 residues. The germline V gene has CDR1 MGHRA and CDR2 YSYEKL. With 3 bases clipped from V and 2 bases from J, the junction kept 10 bases outside the gene matches. Here the CDR3 DNA reads TGCGCCAGCAGCCACCTCCCGGGACTAGGGAACACAGATACGCAGTATTTT. Its translation is CASSHLPGLGNTDTQYF.

The V gene is TRBV7-6, the J gene TRBJ2-2, with a possible D match to TRBD1 (6 bases). Germline V CDR1 and CDR2: SGHVS, FNYEAQ. V lost 1 base to trimming and J lost 5 bases, with 11 bases between them. CDR3 length: 15 residues. The CDR3 coding sequence is TGTGCCAGCAGCTTAGTACAGGGCGGTACCGGGGAGCTGTTTTTT. This translates into CASSLVQGGTGELFF.

The J gene is TRBJ2-7, the V gene TRBV11-2; possible D gene TRBD2, 6 bases. V gave up 8 bases and J gave up 2 bases, with 10 bases separating them. The CDR3 is 12 residues long. The germline V gene has CDR1 SGHAT and CDR2 FQNNGV. The CDR3, as DNA: TGTGCCAGCGCGGGGATCGCCTACGAGCAGTACTTC. Protein product: CASAGIAYEQYF.

The V gene is TRBV6-5, the J gene TRBJ2-1; 7 nucleotides agree with TRBD1. The CDR3 sequence is 13 residues long. The J segment lost 4 bases and the V segment lost 6 bases, leaving 3 bases of the junction unmatched. Germline V CDR1 and CDR2: MNHEY, SVGAGI. DNA of the CDR3: TGTGCCAGCAGCCGACAGGGTTACAATGAGCAGTTCTTC. Protein sequence: CASSRQGYNEQFF.

The genes are TRBV2 and TRBJ2-5; perhaps TRBD2 as D (5 bases). The CDR3 has 13 amino acids. Trimming stripped 4 bases from V and 0 bases from J, with 6 bases between. CDR1 and CDR2 from the germline V gene are SNHLY and FYNNEI. CDR3 in amino acids: CASSGRDQETQYF. As DNA, the CDR3 is TGTGCCAGCAGTGGGCGGGACCAAGAGACCCAGTACTTC.

V is TRBV28 and J is TRBJ2-7; D perhaps matches TRBD1 (6 bases). The CDR3 is 15 residues long. V was shortened by 5 bases and J by 3 bases, with 17 bases between the two germline ends. Germline-derived CDR1 and CDR2 are MDHEN and SYDVKM. CDR3 sequence (DNA): TGTGCCAGCAGTACCCCTATTGGGGGCTACTACGAGCAGTACTTC. Protein: CASSTPIGGYYEQYF.

The V call is TRBV7-2, the J call TRBJ2-1, with 12 bases aligning to TRBD2. The ends lost 5 bases at V and 4 bases at J; junction bases unmatched: 3. The CDR3 is 15 amino acids. The germline CDR1 and CDR2 sequences are SGHTA and FQGNSA. The CDR3 spells CASSPTSGGYNEQFF. CDR3 DNA sequence: TGTGCCAGCAGCCCGACTAGCGGGGGATACAATGAGCAGTTCTTC.

The rearrangement joins TRBV27 to TRBJ1-3; D might be TRBD1 (6 bases). CDR1 is MNHEY and CDR2 is SMNVEV in the germline V gene (reference sequence). Trimming removed 6 bases from V and 2 bases from J, with 11 bases in between. This CDR3 is built from 14 residues. In DNA, the CDR3 is TGTGCCAGCAGCCATACAGGGCCTGGAAACACCATATATTTT. It encodes CASSHTGPGNTIYF.

The rearrangement uses TRBV28 and TRBJ1-2; 7 bases fit TRBD1. The CDR3 consists of 15 residues. Unmatched junction bases numbered 9, after V lost 3 bases and J lost 5 bases. Germline-derived CDR1 and CDR2 are MDHEN and SYDVKM. DNA of the CDR3: TGTGCCAGCAGTTTCCCGACAGGGTCGTGGTATGGCTACACCTTC. Its protein product is CASSFPTGSWYGYTF.

CDR3 protein: CASSLYGTGGLPLHF. CDR3 bases: TGTGCCAGCAGTCTATACGGGACAGGGGGCTTACCCCTCCACTTT. The J gene is TRBJ1-6, the V gene TRBV27, with 12 bases lining up with TRBD1. Germline V gives CDR1 MNHEY, CDR2 SMNVEV (reference sequence). The CDR3 is 15 residues long. V shed 5 bases and J 12 bases; nucleotides not matched to a gene: 8.

This chain connects TRBV3-1 (or the pseudogene TRBV3-2) to TRBJ2-7, with D possibly matching TRBD2 (5 bases). The germline V gene has CDR1 LGHDT and CDR2 YNNKEL (reference sequence). The CDR3 length is 14 residues. The germline V and J ends were trimmed by 3 bases and 6 bases, with 15 bases remaining between them. The CDR3, as DNA: TGTGCCAGCAGCCACTTCTCGGGGAGTCGCGAGCAGTACTTC. It is translated as CASSHFSGSREQYF.

In its sample, this clone was seen once. This chain uses TRBV4-3 with TRBJ1-2; weak D call: TRBD1 (6 bases). There are 15 residues in the CDR3. The germline V gene has CDR1 LGHNA and CDR2 YSLEER. Between the trimmed V and J ends, which lost 1 base and 2 bases, there was a span of 11 bases. The CDR3 bases are TGCGCCAGCAGCCAAGGGGGGCAACGCAACTATGGCTACACCTTC. Translated: CASSQGGQRNYGYTF.

The gene calls are TRBV30 and TRBJ1-2; D may be TRBD1 (6 bases). V lost 4 bases, J lost 3 bases, and 9 bases lay in between. The germline V gene encodes CDR1 GTSNPN and CDR2 SVGIG (reference sequence). The CDR3 sequence is 12 residues long. The CDR3 DNA sequence: TGTGCCTGGACACAGGGCGACTATGGCTACACCTTC. Its protein product is CAWTQGDYGYTF.

The rearrangement joins TRBV7-3 to TRBJ1-1, with no clear D. This CDR3 spans 14 amino acids. Trimming cost V 5 bases and J 3 bases, with 13 bases left between them. Germline CDR1 and CDR2: SGHTA and FQGTGA. The CDR3 is CASSLQPVDTEAFF. The CDR3 DNA reads TGTGCCAGCAGCCTACAGCCAGTGGACACTGAAGCTTTCTTT.

Concerning this clone: Different DNA sequences within this sample yield the same CDR3. The J gene is TRBJ1-1, the V gene TRBV3-1 (or the pseudogene TRBV3-2), with 7 bases that match TRBD1. Per the germline V gene, CDR1 is LGHDT and CDR2 is YNNKEL (reference sequence). After removal of 4 bases from V and 1 base from J, the junction contained 3 bases not matched to a gene. The length of the CDR3 is 14 residues. CDR3: CASSRGQSNTEAFF. The CDR3 bases are TGTGCCAGCAGCCGGGGACAGTCGAACACTGAAGCTTTCTTT.

The chain carries TRBV5-6 and TRBJ2-5; tentative D call: TRBD2 (6 bases). This CDR3 has 16 residues. Looked up from germline, CDR1 is SGHDT and CDR2 is YYEEEE. The V gene lost 3 bases and the J gene lost 5 bases, with 20 bases spanning the gap. CDR3 in amino acids: CASSWGVVRDLETQYF. In DNA form, the CDR3 reads TGTGCCAGCAGCTGGGGGGTGGTCAGGGACTTGGAGACCCAGTACTTC.

The CDR3 loop is CASSLPSGFSYNEQFF. Here the CDR3 DNA reads TGCGCCAGCAGCTTGCCTAGCGGCTTTTCCTACAATGAGCAGTTCTTC. The chain carries TRBV5-1 and TRBJ2-1, with TRBD2 matching over 7 bases. With V trimmed by 1 base and J by 1 base, 5 bases remained unmatched. The CDR3 extends over 16 amino acids. Germline V gene lookup returns CDR1 SGHRS and CDR2 YFSETQ.